This T cell receptor beta chain originates from a study of identifying expanded T cells in peripheral blood. Study-level points and caveats: Clone count variance between roughly 2-week samples rose with total template count. Over two and four weeks, about 15 and 19 clones changed, versus 1.2 between replicates.

The CDR3 spans 8 residues, counting both ends. Clones were read by immunoSEQ multiplex PCR, and TCRdb kept only the in-frame ones, dropping some. The sample has about 110,000 clones, roughly 90% seen once. This clone was detected only once. What it binds is unknown. The CDR3 ends on some other residue instead of the conserved phenylalanine or tryptophan, so this is likely a read error. Because the CDR3's place on the DNA is in doubt, the DNA is left out and the CDR3 is given as listed by TCRdb. Collection occurred without any documented infections or immune events in donors. The J gene is TRBJ2-7, the V gene TRBV5-3; TRBD2 reflects the table's D call only, with no check against the DNA. TRBV5-3 is marked as an open reading frame, function uncertain. Sequencing used blood. This sequence was found in a person aged 18 to 75 in good health. CDR3 protein: CARSISGA.